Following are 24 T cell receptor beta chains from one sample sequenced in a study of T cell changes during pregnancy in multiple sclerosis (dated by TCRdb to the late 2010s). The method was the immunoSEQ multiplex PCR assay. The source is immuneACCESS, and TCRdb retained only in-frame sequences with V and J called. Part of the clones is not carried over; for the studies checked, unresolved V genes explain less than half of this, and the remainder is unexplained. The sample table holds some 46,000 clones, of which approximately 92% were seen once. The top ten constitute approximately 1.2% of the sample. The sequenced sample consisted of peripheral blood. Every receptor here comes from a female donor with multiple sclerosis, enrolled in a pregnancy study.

The CDR3 reads CASSPVGNTEAFF. The CDR3 DNA is TGTGCCAGCTCACCCGTCGGGAACACTGAAGCTTTCTTT. J is TRBJ1-1 and V is TRBV18; D remains ambiguous. The length of the CDR3 is 13 residues. CDR1 and CDR2 from the germline V gene are KGHSH and LQKENI. V was shortened by 3 bases and J by 1 base, with 6 bases between the two germline ends.

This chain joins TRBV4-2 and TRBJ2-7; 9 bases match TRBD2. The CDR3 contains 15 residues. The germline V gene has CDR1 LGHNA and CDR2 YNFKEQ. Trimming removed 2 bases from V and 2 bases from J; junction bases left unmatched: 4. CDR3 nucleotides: TGTGCCAGCAGCCAACCGACTAGCGGCGCCTACGAGCAGTACTTC. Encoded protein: CASSQPTSGAYEQYF.

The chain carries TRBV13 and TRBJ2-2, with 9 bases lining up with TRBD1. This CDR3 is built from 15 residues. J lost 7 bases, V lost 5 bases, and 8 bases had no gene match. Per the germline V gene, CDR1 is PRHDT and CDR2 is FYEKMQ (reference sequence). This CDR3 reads CASSHRDRAGGELFF. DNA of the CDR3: TGTGCCAGCAGCCACCGGGACAGGGCCGGCGGGGAGCTGTTTTTT.

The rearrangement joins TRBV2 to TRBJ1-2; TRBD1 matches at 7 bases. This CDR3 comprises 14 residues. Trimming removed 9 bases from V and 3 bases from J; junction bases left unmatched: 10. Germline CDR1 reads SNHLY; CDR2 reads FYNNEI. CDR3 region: CARRPTGKDYGYTF. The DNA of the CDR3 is TGTGCCAGAAGACCGACAGGGAAGGACTATGGCTACACCTTC.

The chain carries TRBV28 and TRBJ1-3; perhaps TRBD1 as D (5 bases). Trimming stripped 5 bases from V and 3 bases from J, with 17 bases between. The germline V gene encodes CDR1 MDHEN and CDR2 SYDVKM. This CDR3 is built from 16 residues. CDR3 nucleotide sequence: TGTGCCAGCAGTCCCCCGGACATCGCAATTGGAAACACCATATATTTT. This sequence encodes CASSPPDIAIGNTIYF.

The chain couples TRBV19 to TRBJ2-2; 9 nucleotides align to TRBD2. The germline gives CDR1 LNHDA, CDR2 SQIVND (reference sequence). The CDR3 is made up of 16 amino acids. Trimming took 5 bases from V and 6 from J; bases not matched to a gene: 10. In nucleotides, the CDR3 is TGTGCCAGTAGTGCGGCAGCGGGAGGTAATCCCGGGGAGCTGTTTTTT. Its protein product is CASSAAAGGNPGELFF.

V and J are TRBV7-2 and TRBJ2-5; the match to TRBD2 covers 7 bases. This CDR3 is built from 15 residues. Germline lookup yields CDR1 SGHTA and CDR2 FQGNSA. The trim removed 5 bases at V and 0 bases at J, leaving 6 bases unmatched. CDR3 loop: CASSPSGADQETQYF. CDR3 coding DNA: TGTGCCAGCAGCCCTAGCGGAGCCGACCAAGAGACCCAGTACTTC.

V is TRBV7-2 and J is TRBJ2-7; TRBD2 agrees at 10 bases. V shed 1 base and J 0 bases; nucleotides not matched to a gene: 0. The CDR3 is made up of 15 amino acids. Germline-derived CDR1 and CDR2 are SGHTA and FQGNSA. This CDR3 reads CASSLVAGGSYEQYF. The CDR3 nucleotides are TGTGCCAGCAGCTTAGTAGCGGGAGGCTCCTACGAGCAGTACTTC.

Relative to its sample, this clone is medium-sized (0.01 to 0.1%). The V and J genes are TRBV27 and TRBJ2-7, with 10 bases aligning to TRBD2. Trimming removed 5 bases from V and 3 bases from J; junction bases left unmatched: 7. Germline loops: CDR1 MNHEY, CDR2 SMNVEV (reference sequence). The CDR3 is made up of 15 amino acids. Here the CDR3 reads CASSPHLAGVYEQYF. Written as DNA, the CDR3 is TGTGCCAGCAGTCCCCATCTAGCGGGAGTCTACGAGCAGTACTTC.

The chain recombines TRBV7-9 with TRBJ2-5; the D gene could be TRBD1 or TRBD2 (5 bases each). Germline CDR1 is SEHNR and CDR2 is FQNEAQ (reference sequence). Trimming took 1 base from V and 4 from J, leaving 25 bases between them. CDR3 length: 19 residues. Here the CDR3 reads CASSLDRWGFNALGETQYF. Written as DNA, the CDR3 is TGTGCCAGCAGCTTAGACCGCTGGGGGTTTAACGCCTTGGGAGAGACCCAGTACTTC.

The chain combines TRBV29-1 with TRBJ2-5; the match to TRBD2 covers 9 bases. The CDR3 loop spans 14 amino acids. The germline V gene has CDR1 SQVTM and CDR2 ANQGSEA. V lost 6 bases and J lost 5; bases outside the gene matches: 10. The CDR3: CSVSGTSFGETQYF. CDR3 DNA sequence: TGCAGCGTGTCCGGGACTAGCTTCGGGGAGACCCAGTACTTC.

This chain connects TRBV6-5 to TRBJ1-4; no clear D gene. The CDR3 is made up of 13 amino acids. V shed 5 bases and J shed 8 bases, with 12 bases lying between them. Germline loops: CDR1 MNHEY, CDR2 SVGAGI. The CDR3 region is CASSPGGSEKLFF. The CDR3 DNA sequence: TGTGCCAGCAGTCCAGGTGGAAGCGAAAAACTGTTTTTT.

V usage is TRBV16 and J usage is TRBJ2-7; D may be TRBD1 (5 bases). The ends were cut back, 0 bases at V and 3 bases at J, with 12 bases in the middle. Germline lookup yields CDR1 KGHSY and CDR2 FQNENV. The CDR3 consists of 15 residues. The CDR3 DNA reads TGTGCCAGCAGCCAATCGGGGCAGTTCTTCTACGAGCAGTACTTC. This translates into CASSQSGQFFYEQYF.

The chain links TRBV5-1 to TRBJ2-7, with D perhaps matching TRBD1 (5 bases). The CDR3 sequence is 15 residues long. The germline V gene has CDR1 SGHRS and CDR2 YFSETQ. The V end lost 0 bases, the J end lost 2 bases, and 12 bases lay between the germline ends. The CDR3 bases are TGCGCCAGCAGCTTGGCCTCCGACAGTACCTACGAGCAGTACTTC. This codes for CASSLASDSTYEQYF.

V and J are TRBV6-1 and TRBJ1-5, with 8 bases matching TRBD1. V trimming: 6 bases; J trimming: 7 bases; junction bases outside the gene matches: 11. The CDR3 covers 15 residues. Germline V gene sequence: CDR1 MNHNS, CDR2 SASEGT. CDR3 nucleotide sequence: TGTGCCAGCAGCACAGGACAGGGTGAGATCCAGCCCCAGCATTTT. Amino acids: CASSTGQGEIQPQHF.

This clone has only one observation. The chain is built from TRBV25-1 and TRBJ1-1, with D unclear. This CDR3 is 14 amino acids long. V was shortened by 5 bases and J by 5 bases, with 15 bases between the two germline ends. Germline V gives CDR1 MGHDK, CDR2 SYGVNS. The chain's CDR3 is CASSYRGLKTEAFF. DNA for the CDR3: TGTGCCAGCAGTTACCGAGGTTTAAAAACTGAAGCTTTCTTT. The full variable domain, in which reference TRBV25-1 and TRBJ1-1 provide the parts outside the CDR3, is EADIYQTPRYLVIGTGKKITLECSQTMGHDKMYWYQQDPGMELHLIHYSYGVNSTEKGDLSSESTVSRIRTEHFPLTLESARPSHTSQYLCASSYRGLKTEAFFGQGTRLTVV.

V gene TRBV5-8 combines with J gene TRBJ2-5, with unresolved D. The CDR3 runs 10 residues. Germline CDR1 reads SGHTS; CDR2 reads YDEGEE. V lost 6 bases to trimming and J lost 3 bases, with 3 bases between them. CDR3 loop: CASIEETQYF. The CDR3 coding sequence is TGTGCCAGCATAGAAGAGACCCAGTACTTC.

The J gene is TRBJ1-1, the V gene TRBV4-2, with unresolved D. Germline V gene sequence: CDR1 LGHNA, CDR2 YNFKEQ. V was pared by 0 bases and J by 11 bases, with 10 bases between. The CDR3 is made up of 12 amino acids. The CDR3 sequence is CASSQDEGRAFF. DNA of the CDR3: TGTGCCAGCAGCCAAGACGAAGGGAGGGCTTTCTTT.

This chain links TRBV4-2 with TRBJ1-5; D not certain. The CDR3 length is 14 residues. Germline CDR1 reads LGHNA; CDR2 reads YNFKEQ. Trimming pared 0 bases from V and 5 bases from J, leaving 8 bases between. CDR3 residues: CASSQDLQDQPQHF. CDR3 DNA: TGTGCCAGCAGCCAAGACCTCCAGGATCAGCCCCAGCATTTT.

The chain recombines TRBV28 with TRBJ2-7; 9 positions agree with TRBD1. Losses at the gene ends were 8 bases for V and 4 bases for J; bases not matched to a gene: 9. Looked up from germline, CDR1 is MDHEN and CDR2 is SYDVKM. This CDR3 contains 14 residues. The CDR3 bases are TGTGCCAGCTTAGACGGACAGGGGATTTACGAGCAGTACTTC. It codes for CASLDGQGIYEQYF.

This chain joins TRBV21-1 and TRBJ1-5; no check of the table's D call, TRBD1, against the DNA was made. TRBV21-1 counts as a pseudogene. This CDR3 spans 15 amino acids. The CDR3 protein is CASSTRQGGDQPQHF. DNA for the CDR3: TGTGCCAGCAGCACCAGACAGGGCGGAGACCAGCCCCAGCATTTT.

The CDR3 protein is CASSLAGQGVARAFF. The CDR3, as DNA: TGTGCCAGCAGCTTAGCTGGACAGGGGGTGGCCAGGGCTTTCTTT. The V and J genes are TRBV7-9 and TRBJ1-1, with 10 bases lining up with TRBD1. The CDR3 is 15 residues long. V lost 0 bases and J lost 11; bases outside the gene matches: 9. Germline assignment: CDR1 SEHNR and CDR2 FQNEAQ (reference sequence).

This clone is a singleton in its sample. Written as DNA, the CDR3 is TGCGCCAGCAGCCCGGGACTTCGCGTAGCCTACGAGCAGTACTTC. Amino acid sequence: CASSPGLRVAYEQYF. This chain links TRBV5-1 with TRBJ2-7, with D perhaps TRBD2 (6 bases). The CDR3 runs 15 residues. Deletions cut 4 bases from V and 2 bases from J, with 16 bases between. Germline V gives CDR1 SGHRS, CDR2 YFSETQ.

CDR3 DNA sequence: TGTGCCAGCACCTCCCACGCAGGGAAGAACACTGAAGCTTTCTTT. Translated: CASTSHAGKNTEAFF. The chain uses TRBV5-5 and TRBJ1-1; possible D gene TRBD1, 5 bases. Trimming left V 6 bases short and J 1 base short, with 16 bases between. This CDR3 contains 15 residues. CDR1 is SGHKS, CDR2 YYEKEE, per germline (reference sequence).